This section outlines one TCR beta chain sequence together with its context. This specimen comes from a study of blood T cell repertoires in COVID-19. Study as a whole: The analysed material was cDNA or gDNA that came from T cells, B-cell-depleted T cells, or PBMCs.

How the authors handled the data: Reference gene primers were amplified, and this amplification served to estimate nucleated cell counts. Measured with immunoSEQ multiplex PCR; TCRdb has only the in-frame clones, and not every one. The DNA was the basis for D and trimming; V, J and clone size are from that table. The sample contains approximately 50,000 clones, roughly 84% of which appear only once. CDR1 and CDR2 (germline): SGHDT, YYEEEE. This CDR3 comprises 15 residues. V shed 3 bases, J shed 3 bases, and the junction held 6 bases outside the gene matches. This receptor was identified in a man aged 50 or older with active COVID-19. The rearrangement joins TRBV5-6 to TRBJ2-3; 8 bases fit TRBD2. Material: peripheral blood. The CDR3 sequence is CASSSPSGLTDTQYF. Written as DNA, the CDR3 is TGTGCCAGCAGCTCCCCTAGCGGGCTGACAGATACGCAGTATTTT.